The T cell receptor (beta chain) described here comes from a study of siplizumab effects on memory and regulatory T cells. TCRdb's copy holds only in-frame clones and misses some; the assay was immunoSEQ multiplex PCR. The sample records 55,000 to 80,000 clones, about 80% being singletons. The CDR3 covers 14 residues. Looked up from germline, CDR1 is SGDLS and CDR2 is YYNGEE. V gave up 4 bases and J gave up 0 bases, with 10 bases separating them. TEMRA, effector memory, memory and naive subsets, all unstimulated, were sequenced in three donor pairs. The clonotype comes from a human donor in good health. The sample consisted of memory CD4+ T cells sorted from blood. This rearrangement joins TRBV9 to TRBJ1-1, with TRBD1 as a possible D gene (5 bases). The CDR3 sequence: CASSPGGVNTEAFF. Written as DNA, the CDR3 is TGTGCCAGCAGCCCTGGGGGAGTGAACACTGAAGCTTTCTTT.